This TCR beta chain was captured by sequencing in a study of response to subunit inactivated influenza vaccine. General study results and limits: Every seasonal influenza vaccination brings in few new T cells, the authors suggested.

V was clipped by 6 bases and J by 6 bases, with 18 bases between them. There are 14 residues in the CDR3. Comments on this clonotype: What it recognizes is unknown.

Each CDR3 protein is one row after TCRdb ran MiXCR on the RT-PCR reads. The sample shows hundreds of thousands of distinct CDR3 sequences, about 18% of them seen only once. The clonotype originates from a man aged 50 or older who received an inactivated influenza vaccine. The sample here was PBMCs from blood, taken 5 days after vaccination. The chain links TRBV12-3 or TRBV12-4 to TRBJ2-7; weak D call: TRBD2 (6 bases). This CDR3 is CASSLGLPLAEQYF. The CDR3 nucleotides read TGTGCCAGCAGCCTGGGACTGCCCCTAGCCGAGCAGTACTTC.